This entry describes one T cell receptor beta chain. Clones were read by immunoSEQ multiplex PCR, and TCRdb kept only the in-frame ones, dropping some. This repertoire shows roughly 240,000 clones, roughly 87% found once; its top ten account for 2.5% to 3%. This sample was taken from a study of blood T cell repertoires in COVID-19. Trimming removed 1 base from V and 5 bases from J, with 8 bases in between. The CDR3 spans 13 residues. Germline V gene lookup returns CDR1 SEHNR and CDR2 FQNEAQ (reference sequence). This sequence was found in a woman under 40 with acute COVID-19. Sequenced sample: PBMCs or T cells enriched from blood (not recorded which). V usage is TRBV7-9 and J usage is TRBJ1-2; D is unclear. The CDR3 DNA sequence: TGTGCCAGCAGCTTAGGAGGGCGGTATGGCTACACCTTC. It specifies CASSLGGRYGYTF.